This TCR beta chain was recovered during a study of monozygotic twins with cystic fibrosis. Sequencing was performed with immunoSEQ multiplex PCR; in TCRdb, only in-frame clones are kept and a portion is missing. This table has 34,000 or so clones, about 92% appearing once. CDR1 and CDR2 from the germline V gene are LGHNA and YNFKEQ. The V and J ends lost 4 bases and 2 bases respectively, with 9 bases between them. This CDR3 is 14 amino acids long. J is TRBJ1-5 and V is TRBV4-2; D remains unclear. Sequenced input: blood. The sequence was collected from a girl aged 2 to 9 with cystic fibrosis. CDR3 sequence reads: CASSLASGNQPQHF. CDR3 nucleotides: TGTGCCAGCAGCCTGGCTTCGGGCAATCAGCCCCAGCATTTT.